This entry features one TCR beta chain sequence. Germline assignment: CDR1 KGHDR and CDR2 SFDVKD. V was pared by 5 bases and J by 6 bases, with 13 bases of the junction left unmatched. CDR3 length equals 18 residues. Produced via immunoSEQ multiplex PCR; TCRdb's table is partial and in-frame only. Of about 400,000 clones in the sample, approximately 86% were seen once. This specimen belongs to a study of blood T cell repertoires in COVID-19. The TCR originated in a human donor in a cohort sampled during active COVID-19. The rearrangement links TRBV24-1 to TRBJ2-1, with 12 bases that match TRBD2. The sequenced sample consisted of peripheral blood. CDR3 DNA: TGTGCCACCAGTGGTTTTCCCGGGACTAGCGGGCGAGTCAATGAGCAGTTCTTC. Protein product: CATSGFPGTSGRVNEQFF.